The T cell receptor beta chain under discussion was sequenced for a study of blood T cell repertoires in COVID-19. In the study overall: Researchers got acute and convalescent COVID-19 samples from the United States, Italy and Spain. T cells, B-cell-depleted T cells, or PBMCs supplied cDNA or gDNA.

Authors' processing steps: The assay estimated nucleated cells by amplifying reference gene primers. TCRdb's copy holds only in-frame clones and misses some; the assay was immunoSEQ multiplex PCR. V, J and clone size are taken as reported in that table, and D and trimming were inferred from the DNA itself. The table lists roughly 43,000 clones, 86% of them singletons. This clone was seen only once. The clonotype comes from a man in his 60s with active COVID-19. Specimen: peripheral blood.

CDR3 DNA sequence: TGCGCCAGCAGCCAAGCTAATGTATACGAGCAGTACTTC. Encoded protein: CASSQANVYEQYF. The chain links TRBV4-1 to TRBJ2-7, with D unresolved. The germline V and J ends were trimmed by 1 base and 4 bases, with 8 bases remaining between them. The germline V gene has CDR1 MGHRA and CDR2 YSYEKL. The CDR3 contains 13 residues.